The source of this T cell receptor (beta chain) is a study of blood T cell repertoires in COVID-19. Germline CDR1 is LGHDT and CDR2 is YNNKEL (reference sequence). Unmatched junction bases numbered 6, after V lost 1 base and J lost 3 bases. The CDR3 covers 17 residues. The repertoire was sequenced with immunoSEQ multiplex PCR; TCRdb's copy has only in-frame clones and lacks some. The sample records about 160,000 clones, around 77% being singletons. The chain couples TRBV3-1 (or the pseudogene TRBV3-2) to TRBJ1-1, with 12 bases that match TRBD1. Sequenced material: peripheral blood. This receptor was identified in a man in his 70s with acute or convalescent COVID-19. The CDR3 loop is CASSQAGTGGAYTEAFF. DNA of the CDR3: TGTGCCAGCAGCCAAGCCGGGACAGGGGGCGCGTACACTGAAGCTTTCTTT.